The subject of this entry is one T cell receptor beta chain. Its matching antigen is unknown. The V and J ends lost 4 bases and 3 bases, in that order; junction bases with no gene match: 6. The CDR3 runs 15 residues. Per the germline V gene, CDR1 is SEHNR and CDR2 is FQNEAQ (reference sequence). Profiled with immunoSEQ multiplex PCR; TCRdb holds only in-frame clones, not every one. Of more than 2 million clones in the sample, roughly 94% were seen once. CD45RO-negative CD8 cells positively selected for CCR7 made up the naive population, which excluded terminally differentiated effector memory CD45RA+ cells. The sample is drawn from a study of shared clonotypes between healthy human individuals. Turning to the study itself: Each donor had three CD4 naive, three CD4 memory, two CD8 naive and one CD8 memory plate.

Study-level findings and limits: Across a handful of donors, naive CD4 shared 5% to 6%, naive CD8 approximately 3.5%, memory CD4 2.3%, memory CD8 over 0.3%. Apart from blood, nothing was sampled; tissue repertoires likely differ.

The V call is TRBV7-9, the J call TRBJ2-5; 9 bases line up with TRBD1. The sample was naive CD8+ T cells sorted from blood. The source is a man aged 18-30 years in good health. The CDR3 loop reads CASSYPDRGKETQYF. CDR3 bases: TGTGCCAGCAGCTATCCCGACAGGGGGAAAGAGACCCAGTACTTC.